Sequencing of this T cell receptor beta chain was carried out in a study of blood T cell repertoires in COVID-19 (TCRdb year 2020). Study-wide context: The collaborator samples originated in the United States, Italy and Spain and spanned the acute and convalescent phases of COVID-19. Nearly every sample came with metadata listing a de-identified subject ID, COVID-19 status, age in years and sex. A freely available public database, intended as a resource for researchers studying the immune response to SARS-CoV-2, is where the repertoires were released. The material from the prospective study consisted of cDNA or gDNA derived from T cells, B-cell-depleted T cells, or PBMCs. Where available, HLA class I and class II types were taken from metadata supplied by the sample provider and were not determined by assay-based typing. Samples were obtained from the ongoing ImmuneRACE study (first 160 participants) and from about 1,300 subjects provided by 6 global collaborators. Deeply sampled blood TCRbeta repertoires from subjects exposed to, actively infected with, or recovered from COVID-19 were included in the dataset.

This clone occurred a few times. The specificity of this receptor is unknown. Base qualities are missing; no much larger clone stands one base away. From the germline V gene (reference sequence), CDR1 is LNHDA and CDR2 is SQIVND. From V the trimming removes 3 bases and from J it removes 5 bases, while the gene matches leave 3 bases of the junction unaccounted for. Inclusive of the bounding cysteine and phenylalanine, the CDR3 is 13 residues long. The retained sequence is limited to the CDR3, 39 bases, with the frame set at the first base. General conclusions and limits of the study: Clinical and demographic metadata were provided uncurated, with the amount varying by source and participant.

Participants in the prospective study were enrolled through a virtual design, were aged roughly 18 to 90 years, and lived in approximately 25 United States geographic areas. Cohort assignment in the prospective study relied on participant-reported clinical history from a screening survey and a study questionnaire. For ImmuneRACE Cohort 3, a participant was defined as recovered based on two consecutive negative NP/OP PCR tests, clearance by a healthcare professional, or resolution of symptoms. Mobile phlebotomists in the prospective study collected whole blood, serum and a nasopharyngeal or oropharyngeal swab from every participant. Prospective study participants could optionally give additional blood draws and questionnaires over a roughly 2-month period. Blood samples from the prospective study were shipped frozen or at room temperature prior to DNA extraction. TCRbeta CDR3 regions were amplified from genomic DNA by means of the immunoSEQ Assay, a bias-controlled multiplex PCR. The published analysis was carried out like this. Nucleated cell counts per sample were estimated from amplification of reference gene primers within the assay. To quantify the absolute abundance of each unique TCRbeta CDR3 rearrangement, sequence reads were collapsed and filtered. Productive Simpson clonality was computed per sample as the square root of Simpson's diversity index over productive rearrangements. The source is immuneACCESS, and TCRdb retained only in-frame sequences with V and J called. Part of the clones is not carried over; for the studies checked, unresolved V genes explain less than half of this, and the remainder is unexplained. D and trimming were read from the DNA, whereas the V and J calls and clone size are those reported in that table. This sample comprises about 140,000 clones, nearly 80% of them detected only once. Around 3.2% of the sample lies in the top ten.

The chain was built from TRBV19 and TRBJ1-2, and 7 junction bases match TRBD1. Sequencing was performed on PBMCs or T cells enriched from blood (not recorded which). This receptor was identified in a woman aged 45 to 65 who had recovered from COVID-19. Read as DNA, the sequence is TGTGCCAGTAGTATCGAGACAGGGTATGGCTACACCTTC. Its translation reads: CASSIETGYGYTF.